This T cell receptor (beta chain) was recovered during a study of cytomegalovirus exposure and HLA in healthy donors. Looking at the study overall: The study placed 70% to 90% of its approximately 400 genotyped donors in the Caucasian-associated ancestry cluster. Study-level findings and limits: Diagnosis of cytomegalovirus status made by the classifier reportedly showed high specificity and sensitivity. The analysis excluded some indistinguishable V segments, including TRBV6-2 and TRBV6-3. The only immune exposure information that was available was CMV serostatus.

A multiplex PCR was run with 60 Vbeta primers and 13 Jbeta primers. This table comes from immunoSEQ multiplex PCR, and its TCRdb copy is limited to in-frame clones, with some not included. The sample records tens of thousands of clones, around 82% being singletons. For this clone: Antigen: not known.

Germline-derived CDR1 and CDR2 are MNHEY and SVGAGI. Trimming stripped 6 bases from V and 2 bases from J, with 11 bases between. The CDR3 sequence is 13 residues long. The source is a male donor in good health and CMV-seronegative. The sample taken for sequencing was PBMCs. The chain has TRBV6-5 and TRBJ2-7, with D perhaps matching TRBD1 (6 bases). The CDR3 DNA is TGTGCCAGCAGCCAGGACAGCGCCTACGAGCAGTACTTC. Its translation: CASSQDSAYEQYF.